The text below deals with one T cell receptor (beta chain). Its matching antigen is unknown. This sample was taken from a study of T cell responses to AZD1222 COVID-19 vaccine. General study findings and limits: With dominance at 160-218 and 743-854, vaccine-associated CD4 TCRs spanned spike.

The germline gives CDR1 MNHEY, CDR2 SVGAGI. Trimming left V 5 bases short and J 4 bases short, with 12 bases between. The CDR3 spans 14 residues. Some clones are missing from TCRdb's copy, which holds only in-frame ones; the method was immunoSEQ multiplex PCR. The table lists 95,000 to 100,000 clones, around 87% of them singletons. This sequence joins TRBV6-5 and TRBJ1-5; the D is unclear. The sample was peripheral blood, taken 28 days after the second AZD1222 dose. This TCR was sampled from an adult who received the AZD1222 COVID-19 vaccine. The CDR3 coding sequence is TGTGCCAGCAGTCGGGCAGGTCCTAATCAGCCCCAGCATTTT. Translation gives CASSRAGPNQPQHF.